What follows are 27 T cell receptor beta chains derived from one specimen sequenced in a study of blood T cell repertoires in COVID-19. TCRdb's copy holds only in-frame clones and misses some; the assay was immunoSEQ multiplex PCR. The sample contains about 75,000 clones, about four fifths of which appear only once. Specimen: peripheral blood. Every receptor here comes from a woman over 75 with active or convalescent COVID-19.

The CDR3 protein is CASSTLAEKSTDTQYF. CDR3 DNA: TGCGCCAGCAGCACCTTAGCGGAAAAAAGCACAGATACGCAGTATTTT. The V and J genes are TRBV5-1 and TRBJ2-3, with D perhaps TRBD2 (6 bases). CDR3 length equals 16 residues. With 4 bases removed from V and 0 bases from J, the gap between germline ends came to 15 bases. The germline V gene encodes CDR1 SGHRS and CDR2 YFSETQ.

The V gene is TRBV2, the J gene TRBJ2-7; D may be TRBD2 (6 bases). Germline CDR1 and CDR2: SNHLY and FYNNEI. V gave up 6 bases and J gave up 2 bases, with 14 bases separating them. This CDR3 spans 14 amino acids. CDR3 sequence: CASSTARGTYEQYF. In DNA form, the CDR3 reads TGTGCCAGCAGCACGGCGCGGGGCACCTACGAGCAGTACTTC.

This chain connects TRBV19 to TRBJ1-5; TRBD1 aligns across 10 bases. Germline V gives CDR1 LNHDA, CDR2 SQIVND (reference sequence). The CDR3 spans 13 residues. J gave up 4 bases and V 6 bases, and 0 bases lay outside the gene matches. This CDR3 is CASRGQGNQPQHF. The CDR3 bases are TGTGCCAGTAGGGGACAGGGGAATCAGCCCCAGCATTTT.

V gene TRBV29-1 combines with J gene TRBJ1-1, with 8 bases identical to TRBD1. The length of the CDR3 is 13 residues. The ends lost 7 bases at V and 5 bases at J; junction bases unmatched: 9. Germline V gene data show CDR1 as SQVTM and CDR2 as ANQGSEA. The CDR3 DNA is TGCAGCGGTGGACAGGGAGCGGGAACTGAAGCTTTCTTT. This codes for CSGGQGAGTEAFF.

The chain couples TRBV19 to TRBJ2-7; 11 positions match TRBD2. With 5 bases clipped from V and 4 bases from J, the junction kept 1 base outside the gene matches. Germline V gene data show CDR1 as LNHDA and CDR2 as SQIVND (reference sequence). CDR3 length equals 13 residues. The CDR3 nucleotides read TGTGCCAGTAGTGCTAGCGGGGGGTACGAGCAGTACTTC. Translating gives CASSASGGYEQYF.

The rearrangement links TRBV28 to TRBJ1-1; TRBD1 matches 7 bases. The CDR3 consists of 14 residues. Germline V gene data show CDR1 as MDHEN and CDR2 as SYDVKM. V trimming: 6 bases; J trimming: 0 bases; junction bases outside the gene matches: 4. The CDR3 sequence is CASRSGQMNTEAFF. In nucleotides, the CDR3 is TGTGCCAGCAGGTCGGGACAGATGAACACTGAAGCTTTCTTT.

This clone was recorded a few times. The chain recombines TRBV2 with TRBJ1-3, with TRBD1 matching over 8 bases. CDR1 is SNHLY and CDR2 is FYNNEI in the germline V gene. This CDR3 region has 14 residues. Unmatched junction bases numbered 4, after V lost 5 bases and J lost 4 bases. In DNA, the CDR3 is TGTGCCAGCAGTCGAGGACAGGGAGGAAACACCATATATTTT. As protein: CASSRGQGGNTIYF.

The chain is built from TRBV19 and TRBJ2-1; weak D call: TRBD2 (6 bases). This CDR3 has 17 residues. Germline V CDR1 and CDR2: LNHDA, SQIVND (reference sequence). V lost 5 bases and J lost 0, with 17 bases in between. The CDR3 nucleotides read TGTGCCAGTAGTCCTCCCTGGCTAGCGCGCTCCTACAATGAGCAGTTCTTC. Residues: CASSPPWLARSYNEQFF.

The CDR3 sequence is CASSLARLAGISETQYF. Written as DNA, the CDR3 is TGTGCCAGCAGCTTGGCCCGGCTAGCGGGTATTTCAGAGACCCAGTACTTC. The chain carries TRBV5-4 and TRBJ2-5; 8 bases fit TRBD2. This CDR3 is 17 amino acids long. Germline V CDR1 and CDR2: SGHNT, YYREEE (reference sequence). Trimming took 0 bases from V and 4 from J; bases not matched to a gene: 11.

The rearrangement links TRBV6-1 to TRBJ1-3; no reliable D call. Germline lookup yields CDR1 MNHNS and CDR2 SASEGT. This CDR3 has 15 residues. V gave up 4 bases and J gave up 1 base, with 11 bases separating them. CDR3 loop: CASSGAWRSGNTIYF. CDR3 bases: TGTGCCAGCAGTGGAGCCTGGAGATCTGGAAACACCATATATTTT.

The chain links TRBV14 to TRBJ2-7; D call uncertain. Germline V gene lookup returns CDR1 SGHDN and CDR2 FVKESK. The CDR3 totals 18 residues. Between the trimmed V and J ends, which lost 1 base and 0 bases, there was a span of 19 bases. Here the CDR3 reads CASSQVIRKAGSSYEQYF. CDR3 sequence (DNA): TGTGCCAGCAGCCAAGTTATCCGGAAGGCAGGAAGCTCCTACGAGCAGTACTTC.

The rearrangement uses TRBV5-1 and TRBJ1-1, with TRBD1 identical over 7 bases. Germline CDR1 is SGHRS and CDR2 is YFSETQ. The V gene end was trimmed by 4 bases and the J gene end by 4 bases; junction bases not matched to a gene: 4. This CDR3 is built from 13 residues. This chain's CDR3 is CASSAGTVTEAFF. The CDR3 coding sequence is TGCGCCAGCAGCGCCGGGACAGTCACTGAAGCTTTCTTT. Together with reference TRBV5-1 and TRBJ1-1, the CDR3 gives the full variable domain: KAGVTQTPRYLIKTRGQQVTLSCSPISGHRSVSWYQQTPGQGLQFLFEYFSETQRNKGNFPGRFSGRQFSNSRSEMNVSTLELGDSALYLCASSAGTVTEAFFGQGTRLTVV.

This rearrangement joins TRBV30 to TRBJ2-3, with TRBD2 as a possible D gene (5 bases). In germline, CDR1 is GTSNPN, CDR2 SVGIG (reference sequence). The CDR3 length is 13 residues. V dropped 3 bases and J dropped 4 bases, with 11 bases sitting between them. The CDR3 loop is CAWRHRRADTQYF. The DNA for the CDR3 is TGTGCCTGGAGGCATAGGCGGGCAGATACGCAGTATTTT. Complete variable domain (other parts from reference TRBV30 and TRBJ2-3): SQTIHQWPATLVQPVGSPLSLECTVEGTSNPNLYWYRQAAGRGLQLLFYSVGIGQISSEVPQNLSASRPQDRQFILSSKKLLLSDSGFYLCAWRHRRADTQYFGPGTRLTVL.

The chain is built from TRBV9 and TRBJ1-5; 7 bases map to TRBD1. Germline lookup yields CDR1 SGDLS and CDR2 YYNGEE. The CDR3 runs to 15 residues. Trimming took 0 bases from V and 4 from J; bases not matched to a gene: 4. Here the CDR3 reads CASSVEATGNQPQHF. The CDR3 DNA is TGTGCCAGCAGCGTAGAGGCGACAGGGAATCAGCCCCAGCATTTT.

The CDR3 is CASSSRRAFSSYNEQFF. CDR3 bases: TGTGCCAGCAGTTCACGGAGGGCTTTCAGCTCCTACAATGAGCAGTTCTTC. This sequence joins TRBV6-4 and TRBJ2-1, with a possible D match to TRBD2 (6 bases). The CDR3 has 17 residues. Deletions cut 5 bases from V and 0 bases from J, with 17 bases between. Per germline, CDR1 MRHNA and CDR2 SNTAGT.

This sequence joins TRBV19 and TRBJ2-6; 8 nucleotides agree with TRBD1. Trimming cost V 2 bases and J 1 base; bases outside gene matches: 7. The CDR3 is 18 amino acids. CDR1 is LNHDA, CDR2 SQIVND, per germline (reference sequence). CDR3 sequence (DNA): TGTGCCAGTAGTATACTAGGACAGGGACGGTCTGGGGCCAACGTCCTGACTTTC. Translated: CASSILGQGRSGANVLTF.

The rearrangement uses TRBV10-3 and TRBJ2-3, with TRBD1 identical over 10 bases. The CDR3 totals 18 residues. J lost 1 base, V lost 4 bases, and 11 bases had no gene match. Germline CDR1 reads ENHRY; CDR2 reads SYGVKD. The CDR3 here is CAISGQGAGTGGTDTQYF. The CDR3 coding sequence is TGTGCCATCAGTGGCCAGGGGGCTGGGACAGGGGGCACAGATACGCAGTATTTT.

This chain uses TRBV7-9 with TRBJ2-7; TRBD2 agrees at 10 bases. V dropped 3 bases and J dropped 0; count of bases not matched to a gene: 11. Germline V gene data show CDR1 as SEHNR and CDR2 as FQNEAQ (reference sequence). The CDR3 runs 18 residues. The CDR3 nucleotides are TGTGCCAGCAGCTTGTCGCTAGCGGGAGCACGAGTCTCCTACGAGCAGTACTTC. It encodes CASSLSLAGARVSYEQYF.

The CDR3 DNA sequence: TGTGCCAGCAGCGTCATGGGGGGGCGTAGCACAGATACGCAGTATTTT. It specifies CASSVMGGRSTDTQYF. The genes are TRBV7-6 and TRBJ2-3, with D perhaps TRBD2 (7 bases). V lost 5 bases to trimming and J lost 0 bases, with 15 bases between them. The germline CDR1 and CDR2 sequences are SGHVS and FNYEAQ. This CDR3 is built from 16 residues.

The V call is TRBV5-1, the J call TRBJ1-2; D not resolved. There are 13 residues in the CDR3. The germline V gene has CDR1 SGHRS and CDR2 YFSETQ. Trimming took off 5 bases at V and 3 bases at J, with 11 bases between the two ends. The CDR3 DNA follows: TGCGCCAGCAGGATGGAGGACGACTATGGCTACACCTTC. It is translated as CASRMEDDYGYTF.

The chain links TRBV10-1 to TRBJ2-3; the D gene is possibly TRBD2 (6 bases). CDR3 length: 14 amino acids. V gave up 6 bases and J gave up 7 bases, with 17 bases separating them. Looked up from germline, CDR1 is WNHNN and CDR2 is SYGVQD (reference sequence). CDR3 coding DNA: TGCGCCAGCAGCGGGGGAGCTAGCCCATATACGCAGTATTTT. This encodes CASSGGASPYTQYF.

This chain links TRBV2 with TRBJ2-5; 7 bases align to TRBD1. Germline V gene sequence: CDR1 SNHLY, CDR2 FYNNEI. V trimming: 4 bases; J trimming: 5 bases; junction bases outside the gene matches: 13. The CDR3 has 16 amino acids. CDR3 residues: CASSGWGTADGETQYF. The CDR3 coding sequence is TGTGCCAGCAGTGGATGGGGGACAGCCGATGGGGAGACCCAGTACTTC.

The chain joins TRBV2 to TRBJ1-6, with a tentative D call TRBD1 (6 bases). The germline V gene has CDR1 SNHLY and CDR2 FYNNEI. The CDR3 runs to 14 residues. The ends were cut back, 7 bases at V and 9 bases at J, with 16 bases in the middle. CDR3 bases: TGTGCCAGCAACCAACAGGGTTCGGCTTCACCCCTCCACTTT. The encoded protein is CASNQQGSASPLHF.

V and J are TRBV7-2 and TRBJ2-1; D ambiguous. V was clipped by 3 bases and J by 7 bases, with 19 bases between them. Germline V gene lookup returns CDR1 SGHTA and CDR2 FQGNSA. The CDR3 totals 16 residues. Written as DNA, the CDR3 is TGTGCCAGCAGCTTCCGAGCGTCTTCAGTCGGTAATGAGCAGTTCTTC. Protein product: CASSFRASSVGNEQFF.

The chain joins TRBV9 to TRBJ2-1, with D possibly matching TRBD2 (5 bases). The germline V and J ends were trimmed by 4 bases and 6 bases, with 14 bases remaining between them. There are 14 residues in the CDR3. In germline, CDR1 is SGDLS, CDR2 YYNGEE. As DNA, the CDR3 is TGTGCCAGCAGCATGTGGACTGAAGCCAATGAGCAGTTCTTC. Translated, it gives CASSMWTEANEQFF.

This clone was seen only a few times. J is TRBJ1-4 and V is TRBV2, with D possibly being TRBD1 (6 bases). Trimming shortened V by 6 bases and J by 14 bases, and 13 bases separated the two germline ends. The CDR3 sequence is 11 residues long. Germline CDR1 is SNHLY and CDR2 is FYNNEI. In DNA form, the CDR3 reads TGTGCCAGCAGGAGCGGTGACAGGCTGTTTTTT. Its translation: CASRSGDRLFF.

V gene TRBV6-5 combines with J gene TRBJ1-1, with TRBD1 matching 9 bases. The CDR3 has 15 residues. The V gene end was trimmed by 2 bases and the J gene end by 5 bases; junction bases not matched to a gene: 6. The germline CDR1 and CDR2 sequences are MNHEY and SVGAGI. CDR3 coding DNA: TGTGCCAGCAGTTACCCGGGACAGGGATATACTGAAGCTTTCTTT. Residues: CASSYPGQGYTEAFF.